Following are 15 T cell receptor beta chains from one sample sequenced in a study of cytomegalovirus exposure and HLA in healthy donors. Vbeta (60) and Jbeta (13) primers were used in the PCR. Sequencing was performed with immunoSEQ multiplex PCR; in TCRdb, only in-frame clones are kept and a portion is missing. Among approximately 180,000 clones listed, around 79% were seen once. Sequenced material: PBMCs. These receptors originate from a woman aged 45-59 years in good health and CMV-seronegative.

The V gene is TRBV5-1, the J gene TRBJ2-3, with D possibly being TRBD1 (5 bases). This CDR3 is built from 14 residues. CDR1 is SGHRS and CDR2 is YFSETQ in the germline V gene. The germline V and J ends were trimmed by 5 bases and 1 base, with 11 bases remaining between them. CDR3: CASRIGDRTDTQYF. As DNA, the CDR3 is TGCGCCAGCAGAATAGGGGATCGCACAGATACGCAGTATTTT.

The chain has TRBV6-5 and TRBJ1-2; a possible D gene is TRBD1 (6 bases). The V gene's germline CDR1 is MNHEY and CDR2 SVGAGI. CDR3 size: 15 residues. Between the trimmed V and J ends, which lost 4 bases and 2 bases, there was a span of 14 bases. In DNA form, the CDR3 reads TGTGCCAGCAGTTCTCAACAGGGATCAAACTATGGCTACACCTTC. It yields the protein CASSSQQGSNYGYTF.

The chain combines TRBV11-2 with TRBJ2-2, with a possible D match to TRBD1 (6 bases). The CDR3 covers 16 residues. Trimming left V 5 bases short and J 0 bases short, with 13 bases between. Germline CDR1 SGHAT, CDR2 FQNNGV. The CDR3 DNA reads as TGTGCCAGCAGCCGCGGACAGTTCGCGAACACCGGGGAGCTGTTTTTT. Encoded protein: CASSRGQFANTGELFF.

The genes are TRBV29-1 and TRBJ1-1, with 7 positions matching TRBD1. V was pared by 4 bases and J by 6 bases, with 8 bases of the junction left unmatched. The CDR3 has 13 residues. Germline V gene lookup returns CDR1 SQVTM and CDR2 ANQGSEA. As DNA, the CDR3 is TGCAGCGTTGCAGGGACAGCTCTCGCTGAAGCTTTCTTT. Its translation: CSVAGTALAEAFF.

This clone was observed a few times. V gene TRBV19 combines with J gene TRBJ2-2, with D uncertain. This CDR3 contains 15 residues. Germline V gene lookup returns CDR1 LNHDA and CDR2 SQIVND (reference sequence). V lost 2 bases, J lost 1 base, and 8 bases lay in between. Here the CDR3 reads CASSIQTLNTGELFF. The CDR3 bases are TGTGCCAGTAGTATACAGACTTTGAACACCGGGGAGCTGTTTTTT. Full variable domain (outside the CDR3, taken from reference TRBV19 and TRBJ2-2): DGGITQSPKYLFRKEGQNVTLSCEQNLNHDAMYWYRQDPGQGLRLIYYSQIVNDFQKGDIAEGYSVSREKKESFPLTVTSAQKNPTAFYLCASSIQTLNTGELFFGEGSRLTVL.

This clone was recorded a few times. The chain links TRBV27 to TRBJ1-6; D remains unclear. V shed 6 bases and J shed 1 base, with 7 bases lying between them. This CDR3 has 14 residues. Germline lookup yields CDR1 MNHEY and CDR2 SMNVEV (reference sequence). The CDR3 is CASSRGSYNSPLHF. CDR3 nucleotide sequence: TGTGCCAGCAGCAGAGGATCCTATAATTCACCCCTCCACTTT.

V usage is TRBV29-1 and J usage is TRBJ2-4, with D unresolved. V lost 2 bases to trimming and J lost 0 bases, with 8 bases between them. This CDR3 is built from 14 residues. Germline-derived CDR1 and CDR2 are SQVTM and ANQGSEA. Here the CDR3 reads CSVETHLAKNIQYF. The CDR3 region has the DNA TGCAGCGTTGAAACACATTTAGCCAAAAACATTCAGTACTTC.

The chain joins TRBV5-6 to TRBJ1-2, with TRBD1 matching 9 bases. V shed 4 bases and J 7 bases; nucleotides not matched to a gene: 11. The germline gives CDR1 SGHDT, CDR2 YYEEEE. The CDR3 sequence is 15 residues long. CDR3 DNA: TGTGCCAGCAGCGCCTGGGGACAGGGTGGTAGTGGCTACACCTTC. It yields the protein CASSAWGQGGSGYTF.

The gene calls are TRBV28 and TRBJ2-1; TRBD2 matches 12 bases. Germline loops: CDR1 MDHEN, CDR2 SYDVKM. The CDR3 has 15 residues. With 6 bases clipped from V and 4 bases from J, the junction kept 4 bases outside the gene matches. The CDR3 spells CASSVGTSGYNEQFF. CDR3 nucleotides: TGTGCCAGCAGCGTAGGGACTAGCGGGTACAATGAGCAGTTCTTC. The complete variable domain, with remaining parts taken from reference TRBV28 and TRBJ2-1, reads DVKVTQSSRYLVKRTGEKVFLECVQDMDHENMFWYRQDPGLGLRLIYFSYDVKMKEKGDIPEGYSVSREKKERFSLILESASTNQTSMYLCASSVGTSGYNEQFFGPGTRLTVL.

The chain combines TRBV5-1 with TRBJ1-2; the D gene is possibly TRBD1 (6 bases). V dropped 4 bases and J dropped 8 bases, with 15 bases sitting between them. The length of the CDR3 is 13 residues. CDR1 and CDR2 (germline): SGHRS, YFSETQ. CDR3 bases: TGCGCCAGCAGCCTGGACAGACCGGGGGGCTACACCTTC. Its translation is CASSLDRPGGYTF.

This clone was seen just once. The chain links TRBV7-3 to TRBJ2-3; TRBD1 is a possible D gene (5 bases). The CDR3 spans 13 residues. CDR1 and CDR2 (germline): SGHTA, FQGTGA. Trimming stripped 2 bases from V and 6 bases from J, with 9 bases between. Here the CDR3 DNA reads TGTGCCAGCAGCTTAGACAGACAGGATACGCAGTATTTT. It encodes CASSLDRQDTQYF.

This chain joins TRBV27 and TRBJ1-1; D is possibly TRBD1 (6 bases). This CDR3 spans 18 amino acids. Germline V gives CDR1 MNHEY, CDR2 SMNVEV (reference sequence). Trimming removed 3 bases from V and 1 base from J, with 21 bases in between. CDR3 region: CASSFQGPGNLQNTEAFF. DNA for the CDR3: TGTGCCAGCAGTTTCCAGGGGCCGGGAAACCTTCAGAACACTGAAGCTTTCTTT.

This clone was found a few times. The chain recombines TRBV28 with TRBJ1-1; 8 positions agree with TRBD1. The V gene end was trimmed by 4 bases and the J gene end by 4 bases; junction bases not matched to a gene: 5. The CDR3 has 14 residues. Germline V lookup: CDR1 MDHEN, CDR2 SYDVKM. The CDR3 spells CASSYGQGTTEAFF. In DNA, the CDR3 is TGTGCCAGCAGTTATGGACAGGGTACCACTGAAGCTTTCTTT.

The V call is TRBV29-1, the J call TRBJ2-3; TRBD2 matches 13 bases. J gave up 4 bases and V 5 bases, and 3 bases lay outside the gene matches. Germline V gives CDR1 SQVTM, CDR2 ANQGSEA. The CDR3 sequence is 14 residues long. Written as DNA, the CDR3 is TGCAGCGTTTCTACTAGCGGGAGGGCAGATACGCAGTATTTT. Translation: CSVSTSGRADTQYF.

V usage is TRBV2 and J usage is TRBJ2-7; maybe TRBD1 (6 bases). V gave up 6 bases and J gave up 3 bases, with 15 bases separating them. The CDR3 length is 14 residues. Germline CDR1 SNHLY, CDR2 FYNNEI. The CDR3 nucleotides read TGTGCCAGCAGATTCCGGGACACACTCTACGAGCAGTACTTC. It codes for CASRFRDTLYEQYF.